This TCR beta chain was recorded in a study of cytomegalovirus exposure and HLA in healthy donors. General study findings and limits: Reportedly, a later analysis found an Asian-associated ancestry cluster had fewer N-insertions than the approximately 640-donor mean.

CDR1 and CDR2 (germline): SQVTM, ANQGSEA. Deletions cut 3 bases from V and 0 bases from J, with 11 bases between. This CDR3 is 14 amino acids long. As to this clone: Antigen unknown.

Amplification used 60 Vbeta primers and 13 Jbeta primers. TCRdb's copy holds only in-frame clones and misses some; the assay was immunoSEQ multiplex PCR. Of 120,000 to 150,000 clones in the sample, approximately 78% were seen once. The chain recombines TRBV29-1 with TRBJ1-2; TRBD1 might be the D (6 bases). Material: PBMCs. The receptor's source is a man between 18 and 29 years old in good health and CMV-seropositive. The CDR3 nucleotides read TGCAGCGTTGAGGCGCGGACAGCTAACTATGGCTACACCTTC. It codes for CSVEARTANYGYTF. Drawing the rest from reference TRBV29-1 and TRBJ1-2, the complete variable domain is SAVISQKPSRDICQRGTSLTIQCQVDSQVTMMFWYRQQPGQSLTLIATANQGSEATYESGFVIDKFPISRPNLTFSTLTVSNMSPEDSSIYLCSVEARTANYGYTFGSGTRLTVV.